A single sample is the source of the 26 T cell receptor beta chains below, sequenced in a study of cytomegalovirus exposure and HLA in healthy donors. The assay was immunoSEQ multiplex PCR, and TCRdb's table has in-frame clones only and misses some. This sample carries 90,000 to 100,000 clones, about 90% of them seen once, and the ten largest clones take 6.3%. The sequencing input was PBMCs. The receptors here all came from a man younger than 30 in good health and CMV-seropositive.

The rearrangement links TRBV7-3 to TRBJ2-3, with 7 positions matching TRBD2. This CDR3 is built from 15 residues. The V gene's germline CDR1 is SGHTA and CDR2 FQGTGA. With 5 bases clipped from V and 4 bases from J, the junction kept 9 bases outside the gene matches. The CDR3 region has the DNA TGTGCCAGCAGCCCGGGACTATCGGGTTCAGATACGCAGTATTTT. Its protein is CASSPGLSGSDTQYF.

Regarding this clone: Germline and junction disagree at one end, which may indicate a read error. The rearrangement uses TRBV28 and TRBJ2-7; D is perhaps TRBD1 (7 bases). The CDR3 is 14 amino acids. Germline values: CDR1 MDHEN, CDR2 SYDVKM. This CDR3 reads CASSLGGGSHEQYF. DNA of the CDR3: TGTGCCAGCAGTTTAGGAGGGGGCTCCCACGAGCAGTACTTC.

The chain carries TRBV9 and TRBJ2-3; a possible D gene is TRBD2 (6 bases). Germline CDR1 reads SGDLS; CDR2 reads YYNGEE. Deletions cut 0 bases from V and 6 bases from J, with 20 bases between. The CDR3 has 17 amino acids. The CDR3 sequence: CASSVGVIPGVGDTQYF. CDR3 sequence (DNA): TGTGCCAGCAGCGTAGGTGTGATTCCGGGAGTAGGTGATACGCAGTATTTT.

This clone was detected a few times. The chain couples TRBV5-1 to TRBJ2-3; 10 nucleotides match TRBD2. CDR1 SGHRS and CDR2 YFSETQ come from the germline V gene. The CDR3 extends over 15 amino acids. V dropped 4 bases and J dropped 0; count of bases not matched to a gene: 2. The CDR3 DNA reads TGCGCCAGCAGCCGGACTAGCGGCAGCACAGATACGCAGTATTTT. Protein product: CASSRTSGSTDTQYF. The whole variable domain, remainder taken from reference TRBV5-1 and TRBJ2-3, is KAGVTQTPRYLIKTRGQQVTLSCSPISGHRSVSWYQQTPGQGLQFLFEYFSETQRNKGNFPGRFSGRQFSNSRSEMNVSTLELGDSALYLCASSRTSGSTDTQYFGPGTRLTVL.

The J gene is TRBJ2-7, the V gene TRBV6-6, with 11 nucleotides matching TRBD2. The CDR3 is 16 amino acids. The V and J ends lost 2 bases and 0 bases, in that order; junction bases with no gene match: 3. CDR1 and CDR2 (germline): MNHNY, SVGAGI (reference sequence). The DNA for the CDR3 is TGTGCCAGCAGTTACCTAGCGGGAGGTATCTCCTACGAGCAGTACTTC. It is translated as CASSYLAGGISYEQYF.

The chain couples TRBV19 to TRBJ1-5; no clear D. Germline CDR1 and CDR2: LNHDA and SQIVND (reference sequence). The germline V and J ends were trimmed by 4 bases and 0 bases, with 13 bases remaining between them. This CDR3 is built from 16 residues. The DNA of the CDR3 is TGTGCCAGTAGTAAGGCAGGAATCTATAGCAATCAGCCCCAGCATTTT. Its translation is CASSKAGIYSNQPQHF.

V is TRBV11-3 and J is TRBJ2-5; TRBD2 agrees at 8 bases. Trimming at V came to 7 bases and at J to 3 bases, leaving 7 bases not matched to a gene. Germline V gene lookup returns CDR1 SGHNT and CDR2 YENEEA. CDR3 length: 14 amino acids. DNA for the CDR3: TGTGCCAGCACCGGCGGGGGGTTCGAAGAGACCCAGTACTTC. This gives the protein CASTGGGFEETQYF.

This clone was picked up one time. This chain links TRBV28 with TRBJ2-1; a possible D gene is TRBD2 (5 bases). CDR1 is MDHEN and CDR2 is SYDVKM in the germline V gene. V was shortened by 7 bases and J by 5 bases, with 15 bases between the two germline ends. The CDR3 is 14 residues long. The CDR3 DNA reads as TGTGCCAGCACCGTTACGGGAAAGAACAATGAGCAGTTCTTC. This encodes CASTVTGKNNEQFF.

The chain carries TRBV7-3 and TRBJ2-6; possible D gene TRBD1, 5 bases. From germline, CDR1 is SGHTA and CDR2 FQGTGA. The CDR3 loop spans 19 amino acids. V was pared by 2 bases and J by 0 bases, with 17 bases between. CDR3 sequence reads: CASSLVAQGPNSGANVLTF. The CDR3 coding sequence is TGTGCCAGCAGCTTAGTTGCTCAGGGTCCCAACTCTGGGGCCAACGTCCTGACTTTC.

This clone has a single count. The V gene is TRBV4-2, the J gene TRBJ2-6; D gene ambiguous. The length of the CDR3 is 20 residues. Trimming shortened V by 0 bases and J by 0 bases, and 18 bases separated the two germline ends. The germline V gene encodes CDR1 LGHNA and CDR2 YNFKEQ. The CDR3 reads CASSQDPRWATDSGANVLTF. Here the CDR3 DNA reads TGTGCCAGCAGCCAAGATCCACGGTGGGCCACCGACTCTGGGGCCAACGTCCTGACTTTC.

The CDR3 loop reads CASKRGISDTIYF. CDR3 bases: TGTGCCAGTAAAAGGGGTATATCGGACACCATATATTTT. V usage is TRBV7-8 and J usage is TRBJ1-3; weak D call: TRBD1 (5 bases). CDR1 is SGHVS and CDR2 is FQNEAQ in the germline V gene. This CDR3 comprises 13 residues. Trimming removed 9 bases at V and 8 bases at J, with 17 bases between.

J is TRBJ1-2 and V is TRBV28, with a possible D match to TRBD1 (6 bases). The CDR3 is 16 residues long. CDR1 and CDR2 (germline): MDHEN, SYDVKM. V was trimmed by 4 bases and J by 5 bases, leaving 20 bases between them. The CDR3 loop is CASSSDGQSYVYGYTF. CDR3 coding DNA: TGTGCCAGCAGTTCGGATGGACAGTCCTATGTGTATGGCTACACCTTC.

V usage is TRBV29-1 and J usage is TRBJ1-2; D gene unclear. This CDR3 has 12 amino acids. V dropped 7 bases and J dropped 0 bases, with 9 bases sitting between them. The germline V gene has CDR1 SQVTM and CDR2 ANQGSEA. CDR3 DNA sequence: TGCAGCGCCAGAGACTCTAACTATGGCTACACCTTC. It is translated as CSARDSNYGYTF.

The rearrangement links TRBV7-3 to TRBJ2-7; TRBD1 aligns across 10 bases. Losses at the gene ends were 4 bases for V and 5 bases for J; bases not matched to a gene: 2. Germline values: CDR1 SGHTA, CDR2 FQGTGA. The CDR3 covers 13 residues. The chain's CDR3 is CASSYGTGDEQYF. In nucleotides, the CDR3 is TGTGCCAGCAGCTATGGGACAGGGGACGAGCAGTACTTC.

V is TRBV5-6 and J is TRBJ1-2; D not certain. This CDR3 is 13 amino acids long. Germline V gene sequence: CDR1 SGHDT, CDR2 YYEEEE. V lost 4 bases, J lost 7 bases, and 14 bases lay in between. The chain's CDR3 is CASSELAAFGYTF. CDR3 DNA sequence: TGTGCCAGCAGCGAACTGGCGGCCTTTGGCTACACCTTC.

The sample holds a few counts of this clone. This chain links TRBV18 with TRBJ1-1; 8 bases match TRBD1. The V gene end was trimmed by 3 bases and the J gene end by 4 bases; junction bases not matched to a gene: 4. The CDR3 spans 14 residues. CDR1 and CDR2 (germline): KGHSH, LQKENI. For the CDR3, the DNA is TGTGCCAGCTCACCTTCACAGGGGGGCACTGAAGCTTTCTTT. This sequence encodes CASSPSQGGTEAFF.

This rearrangement joins TRBV5-4 to TRBJ2-2; D might be TRBD1 (6 bases). V was shortened by 5 bases and J by 1 base, with 9 bases between the two germline ends. The CDR3 runs to 14 residues. The germline V gene encodes CDR1 SGHNT and CDR2 YYREEE (reference sequence). Here the CDR3 reads CASSPQGNTGELFF. Written as DNA, the CDR3 is TGTGCCAGCAGTCCACAGGGGAACACCGGGGAGCTGTTTTTT.

This sequence joins TRBV7-9 and TRBJ1-2, with D perhaps TRBD1 (6 bases). CDR3 length: 12 residues. V was trimmed by 6 bases and J by 7 bases, leaving 12 bases between them. Germline V CDR1 and CDR2: SEHNR, FQNEAQ (reference sequence). This chain's CDR3 is CASRGTGFGYTF. CDR3 in DNA: TGTGCCAGCAGGGGAACAGGGTTTGGCTACACCTTC.

This chain connects TRBV9 to TRBJ2-2; 7 bases map to TRBD1. V was pared by 4 bases and J by 4 bases, with 10 bases of the junction left unmatched. Germline V gene data show CDR1 as SGDLS and CDR2 as YYNGEE. The CDR3 consists of 16 residues. CDR3 DNA sequence: TGTGCCAGCAGCTATAACGAGGGGGCGGGCACCGGGGAGCTGTTTTTT. This sequence encodes CASSYNEGAGTGELFF.

This clone was recorded once. The chain links TRBV2 to TRBJ2-7; 7 nucleotides agree with TRBD1. Germline assignment: CDR1 SNHLY and CDR2 FYNNEI. V trimming: 4 bases; J trimming: 4 bases; junction bases outside the gene matches: 7. The CDR3 has 14 residues. In DNA form, the CDR3 reads TGTGCCAGCAGTGGAGACAGGGAATTATACGAGCAGTACTTC. Its translation is CASSGDRELYEQYF.

Concerning this clone: One end of the junction does not line up with germline, which may come from a read error. The rearrangement joins TRBV7-9 to TRBJ2-3, with TRBD1 matching 8 bases. The CDR3 length is 15 residues. Germline assignment: CDR1 SEHNR and CDR2 FQNEAQ (reference sequence). CDR3 protein: CASSLWTGSTNTQYF. CDR3 in DNA: TGTGCCAGCAGCTTATGGACAGGGAGCACAAATACGCAGTATTTT.

The CDR3 DNA reads TGTGCCAGCAGCTTGGGGCCGAGGGCGCAGCCCCAGCATTTT. This encodes CASSLGPRAQPQHF. V and J are TRBV5-8 and TRBJ1-5; no clear D gene. CDR1 is SGHTS, CDR2 YDEGEE, per germline. V was pared by 0 bases and J by 7 bases, with 11 bases between. This CDR3 has 14 amino acids.

The V gene is TRBV5-4, the J gene TRBJ1-5, with 9 bases that match TRBD1. Germline values: CDR1 SGHNT, CDR2 YYREEE (reference sequence). Losses at the gene ends were 3 bases for V and 5 bases for J; bases not matched to a gene: 3. The CDR3 runs 14 residues. CDR3 amino acids: CASSSRDRDQPQHF. CDR3 nucleotide sequence: TGTGCCAGCAGCTCCCGGGACAGGGATCAGCCCCAGCATTTT.

This chain connects TRBV2 to TRBJ1-5; D uncertain. The CDR3 contains 14 residues. Germline V gene data show CDR1 as SNHLY and CDR2 as FYNNEI. The V end was cut by 2 bases, the J end by 11 bases, with 16 bases between. The CDR3 DNA sequence: TGTGCCAGCAGTGAATCCGGGGATCCCATGGCCCAGCATTTT. Amino acids: CASSESGDPMAQHF.

The chain recombines TRBV27 with TRBJ2-2; no reliable D call. The length of the CDR3 is 13 residues. Germline loops: CDR1 MNHEY, CDR2 SMNVEV (reference sequence). Trimming removed 3 bases at V and 7 bases at J, with 9 bases between. The CDR3 is CASSFGVGGELFF. CDR3 DNA: TGTGCCAGCAGTTTCGGAGTGGGCGGGGAGCTGTTTTTT.

The chain joins TRBV7-3 to TRBJ1-1; tentative D call: TRBD1 (5 bases). Germline lookup yields CDR1 SGHTA and CDR2 FQGTGA. This CDR3 has 14 amino acids. V lost 5 bases and J 0 bases, leaving 10 bases between the germline ends. In nucleotides, the CDR3 is TGTGCCAGCAGCCAGGGACTCTTGAACACTGAAGCTTTCTTT. It translates to CASSQGLLNTEAFF.